The 25 T cell receptor beta chains reported below all come from one sample, sequenced in a study of T cells in Graves' hyperthyroidism and ophthalmopathy. What was amplified from RNA transcripts were TCR beta CDR3 regions. An initial round of RT-PCR targeting the TCR CDR3 relied on the HTBI primer set. MiXCR was run by TCRdb on the multiplex PCR reads, yielding one entry per CDR3 protein. This sample carries around 700,000 distinct CDR3 sequences, about 17% of them seen once, and the ten largest clones take approximately 15%. The sequenced material came from blood. The receptors originated from a woman aged 50 to 65 with Graves' hyperthyroidism that later progressed to Graves' ophthalmopathy.

The chain recombines TRBV5-1 with TRBJ2-3; 9 bases line up with TRBD1. V shed 4 bases, J shed 3 bases, and the junction held 9 bases outside the gene matches. The CDR3 consists of 16 residues. In germline, CDR1 is SGHRS, CDR2 YFSETQ. The CDR3 loop is CASSPLMGQGTDTQYF. CDR3 bases: TGCGCCAGCAGCCCCCTAATGGGACAGGGTACAGATACGCAGTATTTT.

In its sample, this clonotype was seen many times. J is TRBJ1-1 and V is TRBV3-1; D is uncertain. CDR3 length: 14 residues. CDR1 is LGHDT and CDR2 is YNNKEL in the germline V gene (reference sequence). Trimming cost V 0 bases and J 3 bases, with 8 bases left between them. CDR3 nucleotides: TGTGCCAGCAGCCAAGACAGGAGACACACTGAAGCTTTCTTT. Translated, it gives CASSQDRRHTEAFF.

V and J are TRBV6-1 and TRBJ2-4; tentative D call: TRBD2 (5 bases). The germline V gene has CDR1 MNHNS and CDR2 SASEGT. Trimming stripped 6 bases from V and 0 bases from J, with 12 bases between. This CDR3 is built from 15 residues. As DNA, the CDR3 is TGTGCCAGCAGGGGGAGCGACCTAGCCAAAAACATTCAGTACTTC. Translation gives CASRGSDLAKNIQYF.

The chain joins TRBV6-1 to TRBJ1-4; 7 bases are shared with TRBD1. Trimming took 1 base from V and 8 from J; bases not matched to a gene: 13. CDR1 is MNHNS, CDR2 SASEGT, per germline. CDR3 length: 17 residues. CDR3 DNA sequence: TGTGCCAGCAGTGAAGACAGGGGTTGGGGAGATGTGGAAAAACTGTTTTTT. It is translated as CASSEDRGWGDVEKLFF.

This clonotype appeared a few times. In DNA form, the CDR3 reads TGTGCCAGCAGCCAAGAGGGGCAGGGGGTCTACGAGCAGTACTTC. This codes for CASSQEGQGVYEQYF. The chain uses TRBV4-2 and TRBJ2-7; 7 nucleotides match TRBD1. Trimming removed 0 bases from V and 3 bases from J; junction bases left unmatched: 5. The V gene's germline CDR1 is LGHNA and CDR2 YNFKEQ. The CDR3 sequence is 15 residues long.

This clonotype occurred a few times. The CDR3 DNA reads as TGTGCCAGCAGCCAAGGACTAGCGGGGGCCAACACAGATACGCAGTATTTT. This encodes CASSQGLAGANTDTQYF. The chain uses TRBV3-1 and TRBJ2-3; TRBD2 aligns across 12 bases. The CDR3 totals 17 residues. CDR1 is LGHDT, CDR2 YNNKEL, per germline (reference sequence). V shed 1 base and J 2 bases; nucleotides not matched to a gene: 4.

This clonotype was counted a few times. This chain connects TRBV6-1 to TRBJ2-6; D is perhaps TRBD1 (5 bases). Looked up from germline, CDR1 is MNHNS and CDR2 is SASEGT. The CDR3 runs to 15 residues. The V and J ends lost 6 bases and 2 bases respectively, with 11 bases between them. The CDR3 loop is CASRESGTGANVLTF. In nucleotides, the CDR3 is TGTGCCAGCAGAGAGTCAGGGACTGGGGCCAACGTCCTGACTTTC.

The chain couples TRBV2 to TRBJ1-6; D gene uncertain. CDR1 is SNHLY and CDR2 is FYNNEI in the germline V gene. The CDR3 extends over 13 amino acids. The V end was cut by 11 bases, the J end by 9 bases, with 17 bases between. CDR3 in DNA: TGTGCCCGTTCGGGCAGTCGGATTTCACCCCTCCACTTT. Translating it yields CARSGSRISPLHF.

The chain employs TRBV6-2 or TRBV6-3 and TRBJ2-7; D is unresolved. Trimming shortened V by 0 bases and J by 4 bases, and 7 bases separated the two germline ends. Germline values: CDR1 MNHEY, CDR2 SVGEGT. CDR3 length: 13 residues. In nucleotides, the CDR3 is TGTGCCAGCAGTTACTCACAGAGGTACGAGCAGTACTTC. Amino acids: CASSYSQRYEQYF.

A remark on this clonotype: This may be a read error, as it is one base from a much larger clone. The V call is TRBV12-3 or TRBV12-4, the J call TRBJ2-2; TRBD2 might be the D (5 bases). This CDR3 is built from 16 residues. The CDR3 DNA sequence: TGTGCCAGCAGTTTATTGGGGATTACGAACACCGGGGAGCTGCTTTTT. Its translation: CASSLLGITNTGELLF.

This clonotype has at least ten counts. The V and J genes are TRBV18 and TRBJ1-1; 9 bases fit TRBD1. This CDR3 has 15 residues. Germline-derived CDR1 and CDR2 are KGHSH and LQKENI. V shed 6 bases, J shed 6 bases, and the junction held 11 bases outside the gene matches. In nucleotides, the CDR3 is TGTGCCAGCTCGTCTAACCGGGACAGGGTAGCTGAAGCTTTCTTT. Its translation: CASSSNRDRVAEAFF.

This clonotype was seen only a few times. V is TRBV7-2 and J is TRBJ1-2; D is unresolved. The CDR3 totals 14 residues. V was cut by 4 bases and J by 4 bases, with 13 bases left in between. The germline gives CDR1 SGHTA, CDR2 FQGNSA. Here the CDR3 reads CASSWIQISYGYTF. CDR3 DNA sequence: TGTGCCAGCAGCTGGATACAGATCTCCTATGGCTACACCTTC.

For this clonotype: The junction departs from germline at one end; a sequencing error may be responsible. The V call is TRBV3-1, the J call TRBJ1-1, with D unresolved. The germline CDR1 and CDR2 sequences are LGHDT and YNNKEL (reference sequence). This CDR3 comprises 13 residues. The CDR3 sequence is CAGSQDPDTEAFF. As DNA, the CDR3 is TGTGCCGGCAGCCAAGATCCGGACACTGAAGCTTTCTTT. Using reference TRBV3-1 and TRBJ1-1 for the parts outside the CDR3, the full variable domain is DTAVSQTPKYLVTQMGNDKSIKCEQNLGHDTMYWYKQDSKKFLKIMFSYNNKELIINETVPNRFSPKSPDKAHLNLHINSLELGDSAVYFCAGSQDPDTEAFFGQGTRLTVV.

This clonotype was observed at least ten times. The genes are TRBV5-6 and TRBJ1-6; D not resolved. Germline V CDR1 and CDR2: SGHDT, YYEEEE. Trimming left V 4 bases short and J 10 bases short, with 15 bases between. The CDR3 spans 14 residues. Here the CDR3 DNA reads TGTGCCAGCAGCCCTGGACTGGGGTCCTCACCCCTCCACTTT. It specifies CASSPGLGSSPLHF. Looking up the rest from reference TRBV5-6 and TRBJ1-6 gives the full variable domain: DAGVTQSPTHLIKTRGQQVTLRCSPKSGHDTVSWYQQALGQGPQFIFQYYEEEERQRGNFPDRFSGHQFPNYSSELNVNALLLGDSALYLCASSPGLGSSPLHFGNGTRLTVT.

The table lists this clonotype with many counts. The chain uses TRBV30 and TRBJ2-3, with TRBD1 identical over 8 bases. Germline V gives CDR1 GTSNPN, CDR2 SVGIG (reference sequence). This CDR3 spans 12 amino acids. Trimming took 3 bases from V and 6 from J; bases not matched to a gene: 2. The CDR3 DNA follows: TGTGCCTGGAGCGGGACAGGCGATACGCAGTATTTT. Protein: CAWSGTGDTQYF. Based on the CDR3 plus reference TRBV30 and TRBJ2-3, the full variable domain is SQTIHQWPATLVQPVGSPLSLECTVEGTSNPNLYWYRQAAGRGLQLLFYSVGIGQISSEVPQNLSASRPQDRQFILSSKKLLLSDSGFYLCAWSGTGDTQYFGPGTRLTVL.

This clonotype was recorded at least ten times. The chain carries TRBV11-2 and TRBJ2-1; 9 positions match TRBD2. This CDR3 spans 14 amino acids. Germline-derived CDR1 and CDR2 are SGHAT and FQNNGV. J gave up 6 bases and V 6 bases, and 6 bases lay outside the gene matches. For the CDR3, the DNA is TGTGCCAGCAGAAAATCTAGCGGGGCCAATGAGCAGTTCTTC. Translation: CASRKSSGANEQFF.

This clonotype came up a few times. This chain joins TRBV5-1 and TRBJ1-5; D is undetermined. V lost 0 bases and J lost 3, with 10 bases in between. This CDR3 is 15 amino acids long. Germline CDR1 and CDR2: SGHRS and YFSETQ. The CDR3 is CASSLAGDDNQPQHF. In nucleotides, the CDR3 is TGCGCCAGCAGCTTGGCCGGGGATGACAATCAGCCCCAGCATTTT.

This clonotype was picked up a small number of times. The chain couples TRBV3-1 to TRBJ2-2, with 7 positions matching TRBD1. V lost 5 bases to trimming and J lost 6 bases; unmatched junction nucleotides: 18. CDR1 LGHDT and CDR2 YNNKEL come from the germline V gene (reference sequence). The CDR3 runs 18 residues. The DNA of the CDR3 is TGTGCCAGCAGCAATAACGTGAGGGGGCGCTTCCTTCCCGGGGAGCTGTTTTTT. It translates to CASSNNVRGRFLPGELFF.

This clonotype was seen only a few times. The CDR3 nucleotides read TGCAGTGCTAGAGATCTCGGGGGCGCGAGGAATGAGCAGTTCTTC. Protein: CSARDLGGARNEQFF. The chain uses TRBV20-1 and TRBJ2-1; D assignment may be TRBD1 or TRBD2 (6 bases each). Germline CDR1 is DFQATT and CDR2 is SNEGSKA (reference sequence). V lost 0 bases to trimming and J lost 7 bases, with 16 bases between them. This CDR3 contains 15 residues.

The DNA of the CDR3 is TGCAGTGCTAGAGATCTGGCTATCCGGTCCGATTCACCCCTCCACTTT. Translation: CSARDLAIRSDSPLHF. V and J are TRBV20-1 and TRBJ1-6; no firm D call. This CDR3 region has 16 residues. Germline V gene lookup returns CDR1 DFQATT and CDR2 SNEGSKA (reference sequence). The V and J ends lost 0 bases and 8 bases respectively, with 17 bases between them.

Ten or more counts support this clonotype. The chain joins TRBV30 to TRBJ1-1; D unresolved. Germline V gene data show CDR1 as GTSNPN and CDR2 as SVGIG (reference sequence). V shed 2 bases and J shed 0 bases, with 7 bases lying between them. The CDR3 spans 13 residues. The CDR3, as DNA: TGTGCCTGGAGTTTTGAGGTGAACACTGAAGCTTTCTTT. Translating gives CAWSFEVNTEAFF.

This clonotype was counted ten times or more. V is TRBV5-8 and J is TRBJ2-1; D is perhaps TRBD1 (5 bases). This CDR3 has 15 residues. Germline-derived CDR1 and CDR2 are SGHTS and YDEGEE. V lost 0 bases and J lost 4, with 11 bases in between. In DNA form, the CDR3 reads TGTGCCAGCAGCTTGGGTGGACAAGATTACAATGAGCAGTTCTTC. Protein sequence: CASSLGGQDYNEQFF.

This clonotype was observed a few times. The chain combines TRBV27 with TRBJ1-2, with 7 bases aligning to TRBD1. V shed 0 bases and J 5 bases; nucleotides not matched to a gene: 3. Per the germline V gene, CDR1 is MNHEY and CDR2 is SMNVEV (reference sequence). The length of the CDR3 is 14 residues. The CDR3 sequence: CASSLSGRGYGYTF. The CDR3 DNA follows: TGTGCCAGCAGTTTATCGGGCAGGGGGTATGGCTACACCTTC.

DNA for the CDR3: TGTGCCACCAGTGATCCGCGACCAGGGGCTAGCGGGGGGCGACAGTTCTTC. Residues: CATSDPRPGASGGRQFF. The V call is TRBV24-1, the J call TRBJ2-1; 11 nucleotides align to TRBD2. Germline V gene data show CDR1 as KGHDR and CDR2 as SFDVKD. V was clipped by 3 bases and J by 13 bases; unmatched bases: 16. The CDR3 has 17 amino acids.

The J gene is TRBJ2-3, the V gene TRBV5-1, with 11 bases matching TRBD2. J gave up 4 bases and V 4 bases, and 5 bases lay outside the gene matches. Per germline, CDR1 SGHRS and CDR2 YFSETQ. This CDR3 region has 15 residues. The chain's CDR3 is CASSGRSGGADTQYF. The CDR3 region has the DNA TGCGCCAGCAGCGGCCGTAGCGGGGGGGCAGATACGCAGTATTTT.